The source of this TCR beta chain is a study of blood T cell repertoires in COVID-19. For the study at large: The study drew acute and convalescent COVID-19 samples from the United States, Italy and Spain.

The method was immunoSEQ multiplex PCR; TCRdb's version includes in-frame clones alone and lacks a portion of them. In the table there are approximately 85,000 clones, less than 95% of which are singletons. Germline V gene lookup returns CDR1 GTSNPN and CDR2 SVGIG (reference sequence). With 5 bases clipped from V and 1 base from J, the junction kept 8 bases outside the gene matches. The CDR3 loop spans 16 amino acids. The V gene is TRBV30, the J gene TRBJ2-3; 11 positions agree with TRBD2. The clonotype comes from a woman between 45 and 60 years old in a cohort sampled during active COVID-19. The sample comprised peripheral blood. The CDR3 is CAWGLAGGRGTDTQYF. CDR3 in DNA: TGTGCCTGGGGACTAGCGGGCGGGAGGGGCACAGATACGCAGTATTTT.